The 8 T cell receptor beta chains reported below all come from one sample, sequenced in a study of human T cells and chemical hapten exposure. TCRdb recomputed calls from the RACE reads with MiXCR, one row per CDR3 protein. Among about 95,000 distinct CDR3 sequences listed, more than 9.5% were seen once. Time point noted: patch test 2, 6 weeks after DPC sensitization. Noted treatment: therapeutic diphenylcyclopropenone sensitization with weekly scalp DPC. The material sequenced was whole blood, taken in connection with sensitization to the hapten diphenylcyclopropenone (DPC). The origin of the receptors is a middle-aged woman with alopecia areata. Some clones in this sample may be carry-over from other donors' samples.

This clonotype was seen only a few times. The genes are TRBV12-3 or TRBV12-4 and TRBJ1-2; D gene ambiguous. The CDR3 is made up of 14 amino acids. V was cut by 2 bases and J by 4 bases, with 11 bases left in between. The CDR3 region is CASSLYRDAYGYTF. For the CDR3, the DNA is TGTGCCAGCAGTTTATATAGGGATGCCTATGGCTACACCTTC.

A few counts support this clonotype. J is TRBJ2-1 and V is TRBV5-4; D is possibly TRBD2 (5 bases). V dropped 4 bases and J dropped 6 bases, with 23 bases sitting between them. The CDR3 consists of 17 residues. CDR1 is SGHNT, CDR2 YYREEE, per germline (reference sequence). In DNA, the CDR3 is TGTGCCAGCAGCCCGTCGGTCGAGGCTCCCGGAGGCAATGAGCAGTTCTTC. This codes for CASSPSVEAPGGNEQFF. Looking up the rest from reference TRBV5-4 and TRBJ2-1 gives the full variable domain: ETGVTQSPTHLIKTRGQQVTLRCSSQSGHNTVSWYQQALGQGPQFIFQYYREEENGRGNFPPRFSGLQFPNYSSELNVNALELDDSALYLCASSPSVEAPGGNEQFFGPGTRLTVL.

The gene calls are TRBV5-6 and TRBJ1-4; D might be TRBD1 (5 bases). CDR3 length: 13 amino acids. The V and J ends lost 3 bases and 6 bases respectively, with 9 bases between them. The germline V gene encodes CDR1 SGHDT and CDR2 YYEEEE. The CDR3 DNA follows: TGTGCCAGCAGCTCAACGACAGATGAAAAACTGTTTTTT. Encoded protein: CASSSTTDEKLFF.

This clonotype was seen ten or more times. V usage is TRBV7-2 and J usage is TRBJ2-1; D is possibly TRBD2 (5 bases). The CDR3 loop spans 17 amino acids. The V gene lost 0 bases and the J gene lost 2 bases, with 14 bases spanning the gap. CDR1 is SGHTA and CDR2 is FQGNSA in the germline V gene. The CDR3 region has the DNA TGTGCCAGCAGCTTAGCGGAGGCGCGGCGAGCCTACAATGAGCAGTTCTTC. Residues: CASSLAEARRAYNEQFF.

The chain couples TRBV2 to TRBJ2-2, with TRBD2 identical over 8 bases. V lost 1 base to trimming and J lost 3 bases; unmatched junction nucleotides: 7. Per germline, CDR1 SNHLY and CDR2 FYNNEI. This CDR3 is 17 amino acids long. The CDR3 nucleotides are TGTGCCAGCAGTGAAGTAGAAGCGGGAGTCCACACCGGGGAGCTGTTTTTT. As protein: CASSEVEAGVHTGELFF.

The table lists this clonotype with many counts. At one end, the junction sequence differs from germline, possibly due to a read error. This rearrangement joins TRBV12-3 or TRBV12-4 to TRBJ2-2; 10 bases align to TRBD2. CDR3 size: 15 residues. CDR3 DNA: TGTGCCAGCAGGTTAGCGGGAGGCAACACCGGGGAGCTGTTTTTT. Protein product: CASRLAGGNTGELFF.

This clonotype was observed a handful of times. The rearrangement uses TRBV6-2 or TRBV6-3 and TRBJ2-7; D might be TRBD1 (5 bases). Germline V gene data show CDR1 as MNHEY and CDR2 as SVGEGT. This CDR3 is 14 amino acids long. V was cut by 7 bases and J by 2 bases, with 15 bases left in between. The CDR3 DNA is TGTGCCAGCAACGCCGCAGGGCGTACCTACGAGCAGTACTTC. Its translation is CASNAAGRTYEQYF.

This clonotype was detected ten times or more. This chain joins TRBV12-3 or TRBV12-4 and TRBJ1-5; D call uncertain. Trimming took off 3 bases at V and 7 bases at J, with 10 bases between the two ends. The CDR3 extends over 13 amino acids. Written as DNA, the CDR3 is TGTGCCAGCAGTTTGTCTCCTGGGCAGCCCCAGCATTTT. Translation gives CASSLSPGQPQHF.